A selection of T cell receptor beta chains follows, all from one sample in a study of graft-versus-host responses after intestinal transplantation. Antigens for these TCRs are unknown. Method: immunoSEQ multiplex PCR; TCRdb's copy keeps in-frame clones and lacks some. The data show about 100,000 clones, over 75% seen once. Specimen: unstimulated CD4+ T cells sorted from spleen or lymph node cells, collected before transplant. The receptors were gathered from a human donor who was the organ donor for an intestinal transplant. Both conserved end residues are part of each CDR3. Rows may omit the clone size; those that give it use once, few, many or a size class.

size	V	J	CDR3
.	TRBV30	TRBJ1-5	CAWSRGGGSDNQPQHF
.	TRBV7-2	TRBJ2-7	CASSLGTSNYEQYF
.	TRBV19	TRBJ1-1	CASSITGQGAEAFF
.	TRBV30	TRBJ1-4	CAWSVTPRALNLHF
.	TRBV2	TRBJ2-7	CASSVSYEQYF
once	TRBV10-2	TRBJ1-1	CASSRQGGTEAFF
.	TRBV4-1	TRBJ1-2	CASSPRSGQGADGYTF
.	TRBV19	TRBJ2-5	CARPGQGEGETQYF
few	TRBV4-2	TRBJ2-7	CASSQAGTGTYEQYF
.	TRBV6-5	TRBJ1-1	CASRQKNTEAFF
.	TRBV27	TRBJ2-1	CASSLRLAGGRYNEQFF
.	TRBV13	TRBJ2-5	CASSLGLAGGTQYF
.	TRBV6-5	TRBJ1-6	CASSYSTGGSPLHF
.	TRBV27	TRBJ2-1	CASSSLGLVAYNEQFF
.	TRBV6-5	TRBJ1-3	CASRDTGASGNTIYF
.	TRBV28	TRBJ1-2	CASRPPGPIYYGYTF
.	TRBV6-1	TRBJ1-6	CALGHSSYNSPLHF
.	TRBV2	TRBJ2-3	CASSDRGYTDTQYF
few	TRBV5-4	TRBJ2-7	CASSFRDRLNEQYF
.	TRBV7-2	TRBJ2-3	CASSLMLAGSTDTQYF
.	TRBV6-5	TRBJ1-5	CASSGIGGQPQHF
.	TRBV6-6	TRBJ2-2	CASSRHSGTTGELFF
.	TRBV27	TRBJ1-6	CASSRRTGGNSPLHF
.	TRBV21-1	TRBJ1-2	CASSKGGTGPTYFYGYTF
.	TRBV5-1	TRBJ2-2	CASSLGSGNTGELFF
.	TRBV11-2	TRBJ2-7	CASSPVGGGYEQYF
few	TRBV9	TRBJ1-2	CASATEANYGYTF
.	TRBV5-6	TRBJ2-5	CASTVLAAGETQYF
.	TRBV28	TRBJ1-6	CASSYLGVSSYNSPLHF
.	TRBV27	TRBJ2-1	CASSWDRGLEQFF
few	TRBV5-1	TRBJ1-2	CASSPRTGLGYTF
.	TRBV4-2	TRBJ2-1	CASSQVDSGGAEQFF
.	TRBV7-9	TRBJ2-1	CASSSAGQGYNEQFF
.	TRBV6-6	TRBJ2-7	CASSYSSTLNEQYF
.	TRBV9	TRBJ1-1	CASSVEAGYPNTEAFF
.	TRBV19	TRBJ2-7	CASTTTGDSYEQYF
once	TRBV27	TRBJ2-7	CASSLSGKYHEQYF
.	TRBV20-1	TRBJ2-5	CSASPQETQYF
.	TRBV2	TRBJ2-2	CASSADRGFTGELFF
.	TRBV4-1	TRBJ1-2	CASSQSGNYGYTF
.	TRBV30	TRBJ1-2	CAWRDGEGAGYTF